This is a list of T cell receptor beta chains from one sample in a study of CD8+CD57+ T cells in acquired aplastic anemia. TCRdb re-called the reads through MiXCR, storing one row per CDR3 protein. In the table there are 150,000 to 200,000 distinct CDR3 sequences, over 55% of which are singletons. Sequences were obtained from sorted CD4+, CD8+, or CD8+CD57+ T cells (not recorded which) from PBMCs. The receptors come from a human donor with aplastic anemia. Each CDR3 is given with its conserved first and last residue. The D gene is left open where the match is weak. Rows give clone size only sometimes, using once, few, many, or a class for an expanded clone.

v_gene: TRBV6-5
j_gene: TRBJ2-3
d_gene: TRBD2
abundance: many
CDR3nt: TGTGCCAGCAGTCCCCTACGACTAGCGCCATCAGATACGCAGTATTTT
CDR3aa: CASSPLRLAPSDTQYF

v_gene: TRBV25-1
j_gene: TRBJ1-2
d_gene: -
abundance: -
CDR3nt: TGTGCCAGCAGTACTCCTGGGGGTAACTATGGCTACACCTTC
CDR3aa: CASSTPGGNYGYTF

v_gene: TRBV4-1
j_gene: TRBJ2-7
d_gene: -
abundance: -
CDR3nt: TGCGCCAGCAGCCCAGGACTAACCTACGAGCAGTACTTC
CDR3aa: CASSPGLTYEQYF

v_gene: TRBV7-9
j_gene: TRBJ2-7
d_gene: TRBD1
abundance: many
CDR3nt: TGTGCCAGCAGCTTACCCGGGACAGACGAGCAGTACTTC
CDR3aa: CASSLPGTDEQYF

v_gene: TRBV25-1
j_gene: TRBJ2-7
d_gene: -
abundance: -
CDR3nt: TGTGCCAGCAGTGACGTCGGACAGCGCGGGCAGTACTTC
CDR3aa: CASSDVGQRGQYF

v_gene: TRBV20-1
j_gene: TRBJ1-2
d_gene: -
abundance: -
CDR3nt: TGCAGTGCTAGACCCACCGGGAACTATGGCTACACCTTC
CDR3aa: CSARPTGNYGYTF

v_gene: TRBV20-1
j_gene: TRBJ2-7
d_gene: TRBD2
abundance: few
CDR3nt: TGCAGTGCTAGAGATCTAGCGGGACTAGAGCAGTACTTC
CDR3aa: CSARDLAGLEQYF

v_gene: TRBV2
j_gene: TRBJ1-2
d_gene: -
abundance: -
CDR3nt: TGTGCCAGCTGGGATAACTATGGCTACACCTTC
CDR3aa: CASWDNYGYTF

v_gene: TRBV20-1
j_gene: TRBJ2-2
d_gene: -
abundance: once
CDR3nt: TGCAGTGCTAGAGATCACCGCGGAGGGGACACCGGGGAGCTGTTTTTT
CDR3aa: CSARDHRGGDTGELFF

v_gene: TRBV6-1
j_gene: TRBJ2-7
d_gene: -
abundance: -
CDR3nt: TGTGCCAGCGGGGGGAGCTCCTACGAGCAGTACTTC
CDR3aa: CASGGSSYEQYF

v_gene: TRBV20-1
j_gene: TRBJ2-7
d_gene: TRBD1
abundance: few
CDR3nt: TGCAGTGCTAGAGATGGGACAGACATCTCCTACGAGCAGTACTTC
CDR3aa: CSARDGTDISYEQYF

v_gene: TRBV10-3
j_gene: TRBJ1-1
d_gene: -
abundance: large
CDR3nt: TGTGCCATCAGTGAGTCTAGGGGGACGGACACTGAAGCTTTCTTT
CDR3aa: CAISESRGTDTEAFF

v_gene: TRBV25-1
j_gene: TRBJ1-6
d_gene: TRBD1
abundance: -
CDR3nt: TGTGCCAGCAGGGACCCGGGACAGACACTTCCAGGATCACCCCTCCACTTT
CDR3aa: CASRDPGQTLPGSPLHF

v_gene: TRBV2
j_gene: TRBJ2-5
d_gene: TRBD2
abundance: -
CDR3nt: TGTGCCAGCAGTGATGCGCCGGGGGGGCTCCGGCGAGAGACCCAGTACTTC
CDR3aa: CASSDAPGGLRRETQYF

v_gene: TRBV14
j_gene: TRBJ2-7
d_gene: TRBD1
abundance: -
CDR3nt: TGTGCCAGCAGAAGGACAGGGAGCTCCTACGAGCAGTACTTC
CDR3aa: CASRRTGSSYEQYF

v_gene: TRBV9
j_gene: TRBJ2-7
d_gene: TRBD2
abundance: -
CDR3nt: TGTGCCAGCAGCGTAGAGGGCGGGGGTTACGAGCAGTACTTC
CDR3aa: CASSVEGGGYEQYF

v_gene: TRBV7-2
j_gene: TRBJ2-1
d_gene: TRBD2
abundance: -
CDR3nt: TGTGCCAGCAGCTTAAAGCGGGGGGAGCAGTTCTTC
CDR3aa: CASSLKRGEQFF

v_gene: TRBV15
j_gene: TRBJ2-7
d_gene: -
abundance: few
CDR3nt: TGTGCCACCAGCAGGGTAGGACCGACTGGGGTCATTTTCTACGAGCAGTACTTC
CDR3aa: CATSRVGPTGVIFYEQYF

v_gene: TRBV7-9
j_gene: TRBJ2-7
d_gene: -
abundance: -
CDR3nt: TGTGCCAGCAGCTTATTAACTCGTTACGAGCAGTACTTC
CDR3aa: CASSLLTRYEQYF

v_gene: TRBV20-1
j_gene: TRBJ2-1
d_gene: -
abundance: -
CDR3nt: TGCAGTGACTCGGGTCAGAGAGACCGCAATGAGCAGTTCTTC
CDR3aa: CSDSGQRDRNEQFF